What follows describes a single TCR beta chain. Its antigen is not known. The sample originates from a study of shared clonotypes between healthy human individuals. Study results and caveats: Lower generation probabilities were found for non-shared clonotypes than for those shared by all four donors.

It was CD45RO-negative cells, positively selected for CCR7, that made up naive CD8 cells, with terminally differentiated effector memory CD45RA+ cells excluded. Libraries were prepared by immunoSEQ multiplex PCR; TCRdb keeps only in-frame clonotypes and omits some of them. The sample contains around 2.1 million clones, about 93% of which appear only once. The CDR3 sequence is 14 residues long. The germline V and J ends were trimmed by 2 bases and 5 bases, with 12 bases remaining between them. Germline CDR1 MDHEN, CDR2 SYDVKM. The sequenced sample was naive CD8+ T cells from PBMCs. The chain uses TRBV28 and TRBJ1-2; D might be TRBD1 (5 bases). This TCR was recovered from a man aged 18 to 30 in good health. Some clones in this sample may be carry-over from other donors' samples. In nucleotides, the CDR3 is TGTGCCAGCAGTTTAGGGGCGAACGGATATGGCTACACCTTC. Residues: CASSLGANGYGYTF.